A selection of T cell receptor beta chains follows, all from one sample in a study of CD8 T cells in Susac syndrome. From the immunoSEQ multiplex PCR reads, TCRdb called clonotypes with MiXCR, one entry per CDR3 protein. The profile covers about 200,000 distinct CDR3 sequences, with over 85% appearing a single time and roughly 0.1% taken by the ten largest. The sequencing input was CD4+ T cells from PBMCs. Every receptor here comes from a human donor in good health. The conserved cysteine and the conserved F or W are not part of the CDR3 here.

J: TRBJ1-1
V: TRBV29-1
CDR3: SVWVLNTEAF

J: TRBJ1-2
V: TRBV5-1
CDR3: ASSPTDGAGNYGYT

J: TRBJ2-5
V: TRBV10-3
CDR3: AISQTSGQETQY

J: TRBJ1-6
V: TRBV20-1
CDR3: SANGAGGLNSPLH

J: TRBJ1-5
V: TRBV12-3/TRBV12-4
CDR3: ASSADWPQH

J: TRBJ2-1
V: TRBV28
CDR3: ASSQAGGNEQF

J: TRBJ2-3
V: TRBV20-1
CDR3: SGWAPDTQY

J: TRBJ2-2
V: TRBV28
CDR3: ASSSQGFGAGELF

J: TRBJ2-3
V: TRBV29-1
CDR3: SVGQTDTDTQY

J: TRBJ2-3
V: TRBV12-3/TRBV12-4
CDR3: ASSFRGARDTQY

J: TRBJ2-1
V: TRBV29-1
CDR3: SAPDAGGEQF

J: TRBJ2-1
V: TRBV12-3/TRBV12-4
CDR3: ATTANSYNEQF

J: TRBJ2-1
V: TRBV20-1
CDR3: SARVGGGRVVIRRDEQF

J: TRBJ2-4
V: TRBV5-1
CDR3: ASKRIDGKNIQY

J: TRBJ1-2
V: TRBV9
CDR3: ASSEAPARDHGYT

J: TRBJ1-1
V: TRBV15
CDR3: ATSEWGNTEAF

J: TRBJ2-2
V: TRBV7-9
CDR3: ASIPISNTGELF

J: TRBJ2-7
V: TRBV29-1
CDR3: SVEEGSGGFTYEQY